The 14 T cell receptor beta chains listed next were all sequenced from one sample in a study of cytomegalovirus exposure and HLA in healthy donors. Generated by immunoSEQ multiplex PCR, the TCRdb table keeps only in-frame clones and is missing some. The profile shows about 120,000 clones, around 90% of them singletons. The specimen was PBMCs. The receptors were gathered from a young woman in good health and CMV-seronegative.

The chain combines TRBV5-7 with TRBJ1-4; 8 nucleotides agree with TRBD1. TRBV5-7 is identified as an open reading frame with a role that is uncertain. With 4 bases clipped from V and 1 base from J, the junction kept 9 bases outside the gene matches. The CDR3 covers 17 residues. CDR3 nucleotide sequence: TGTGCCAGCAGCCCCAGGACAGGGAGGTTAACTAATGAAAAACTGTTTTTT. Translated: CASSPRTGRLTNEKLFF.

This CDR3 reads CASSVVLGGNTEAFF. The CDR3 nucleotides are TGTGCCAGCAGTGTGGTTCTCGGGGGAAACACTGAAGCTTTCTTT. J is TRBJ1-1 and V is TRBV27, with D maybe TRBD1 (5 bases). This CDR3 contains 15 residues. Germline V gene lookup returns CDR1 MNHEY and CDR2 SMNVEV (reference sequence). V dropped 5 bases and J dropped 2 bases, with 15 bases sitting between them.

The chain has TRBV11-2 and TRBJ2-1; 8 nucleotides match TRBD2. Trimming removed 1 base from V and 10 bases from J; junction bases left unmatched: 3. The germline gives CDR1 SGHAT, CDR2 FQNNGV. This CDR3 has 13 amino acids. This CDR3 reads CASSLVIAGEQFF. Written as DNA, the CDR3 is TGTGCCAGCAGCTTAGTTATAGCGGGGGAGCAGTTCTTC.

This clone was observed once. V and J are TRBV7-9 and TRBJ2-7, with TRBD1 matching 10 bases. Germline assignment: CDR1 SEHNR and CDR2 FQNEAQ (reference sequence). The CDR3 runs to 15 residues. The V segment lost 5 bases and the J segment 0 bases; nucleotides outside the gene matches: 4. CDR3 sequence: CASSPGQGYSYEQYF. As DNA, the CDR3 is TGTGCCAGCAGCCCGGGACAGGGGTACTCCTACGAGCAGTACTTC.

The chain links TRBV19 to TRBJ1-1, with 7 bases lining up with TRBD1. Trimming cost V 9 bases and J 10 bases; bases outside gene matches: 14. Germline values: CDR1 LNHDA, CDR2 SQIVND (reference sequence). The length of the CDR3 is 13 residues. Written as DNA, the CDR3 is TGTGCCAGCATGACAGGGTTTGGGGTGGGAGCTTTCTTT. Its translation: CASMTGFGVGAFF. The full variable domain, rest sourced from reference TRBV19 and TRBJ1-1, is DGGITQSPKYLFRKEGQNVTLSCEQNLNHDAMYWYRQDPGQGLRLIYYSQIVNDFQKGDIAEGYSVSREKKESFPLTVTSAQKNPTAFYLCASMTGFGVGAFFGQGTRLTVV.

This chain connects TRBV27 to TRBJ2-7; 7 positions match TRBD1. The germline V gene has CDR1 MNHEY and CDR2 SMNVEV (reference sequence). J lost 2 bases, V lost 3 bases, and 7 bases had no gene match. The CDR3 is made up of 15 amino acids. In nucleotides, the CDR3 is TGTGCCAGCAGTTTCTTCAGACAGGGCCCCTACGAGCAGTACTTC. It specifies CASSFFRQGPYEQYF.

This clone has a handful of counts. This chain's CDR3 is CASSEDPGQLGELFF. The DNA for the CDR3 is TGTGCCAGCAGTGAAGATCCAGGCCAGCTCGGGGAGCTGTTTTTT. The chain carries TRBV6-4 and TRBJ2-2, with unresolved D. This CDR3 has 15 amino acids. The V end lost 3 bases, the J end lost 7 bases, and 15 bases lay between the germline ends. The germline V gene has CDR1 MRHNA and CDR2 SNTAGT.

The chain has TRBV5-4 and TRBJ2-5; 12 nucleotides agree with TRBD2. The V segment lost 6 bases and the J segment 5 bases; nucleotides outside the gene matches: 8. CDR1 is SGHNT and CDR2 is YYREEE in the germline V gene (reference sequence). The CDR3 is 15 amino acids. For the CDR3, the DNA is TGTGCCAGCACCGACGCTAGCGGGAGGGCCGAGACCCAGTACTTC. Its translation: CASTDASGRAETQYF.

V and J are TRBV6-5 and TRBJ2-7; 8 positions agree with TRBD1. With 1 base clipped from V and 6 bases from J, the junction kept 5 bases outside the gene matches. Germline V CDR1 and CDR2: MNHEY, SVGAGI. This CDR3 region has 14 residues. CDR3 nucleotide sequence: TGTGCCAGCAGTTACTATGACAGGGGTGGCGAGCAGTACTTC. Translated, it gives CASSYYDRGGEQYF.

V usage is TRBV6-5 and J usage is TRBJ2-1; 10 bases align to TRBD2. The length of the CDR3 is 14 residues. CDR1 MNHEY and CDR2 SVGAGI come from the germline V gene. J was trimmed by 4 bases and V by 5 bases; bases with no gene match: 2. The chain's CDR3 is CASSTSGTYNEQFF. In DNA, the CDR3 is TGTGCCAGCAGTACTAGCGGGACTTACAATGAGCAGTTCTTC.

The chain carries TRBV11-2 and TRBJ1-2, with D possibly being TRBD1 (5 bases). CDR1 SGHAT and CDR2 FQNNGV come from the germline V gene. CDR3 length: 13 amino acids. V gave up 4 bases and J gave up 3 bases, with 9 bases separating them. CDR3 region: CASSSGLDYGYTF. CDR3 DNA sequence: TGTGCCAGCAGCTCGGGACTGGACTATGGCTACACCTTC.

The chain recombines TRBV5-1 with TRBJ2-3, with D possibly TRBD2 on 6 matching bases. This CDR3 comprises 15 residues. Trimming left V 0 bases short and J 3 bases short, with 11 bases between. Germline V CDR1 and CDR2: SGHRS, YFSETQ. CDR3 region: CASSLAFAGTDTQYF. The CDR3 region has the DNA TGCGCCAGCAGCTTGGCCTTCGCGGGGACAGATACGCAGTATTTT. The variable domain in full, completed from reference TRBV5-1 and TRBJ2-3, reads KAGVTQTPRYLIKTRGQQVTLSCSPISGHRSVSWYQQTPGQGLQFLFEYFSETQRNKGNFPGRFSGRQFSNSRSEMNVSTLELGDSALYLCASSLAFAGTDTQYFGPGTRLTVL.

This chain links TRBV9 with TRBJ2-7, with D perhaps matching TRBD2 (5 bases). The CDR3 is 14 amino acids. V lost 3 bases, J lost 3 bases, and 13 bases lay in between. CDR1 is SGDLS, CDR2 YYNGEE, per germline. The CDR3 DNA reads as TGTGCCAGCAGCGCCGGACCGGGGAACTACGAGCAGTACTTC. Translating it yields CASSAGPGNYEQYF.

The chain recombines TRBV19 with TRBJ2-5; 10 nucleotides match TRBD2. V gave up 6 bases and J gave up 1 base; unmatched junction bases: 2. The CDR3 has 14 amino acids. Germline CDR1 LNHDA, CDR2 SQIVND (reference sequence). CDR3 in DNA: TGTGCCAGTAGCCGGACTAGCGGCCAAGAGACCCAGTACTTC. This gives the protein CASSRTSGQETQYF.